The 2 T cell receptor beta chains given below trace back to one sample, sequenced in a study of cytomegalovirus exposure and HLA in healthy donors. Primers for the PCR totalled 60 Vbeta and 13 Jbeta. Assay: immunoSEQ multiplex PCR; the TCRdb copy retains only in-frame clones and omits some. The sample has roughly 180,000 clones; around 78% are singletons. Sequencing was performed on PBMCs. These receptors originate from a female donor in good health and CMV-seronegative.

The J gene is TRBJ2-6, the V gene TRBV5-6, with D unclear. The CDR3 covers 16 residues. Germline CDR1 reads SGHDT; CDR2 reads YYEEEE. The V end lost 0 bases, the J end lost 0 bases, and 7 bases lay between the germline ends. The CDR3 DNA follows: TGTGCCAGCAGCTTGGAGCCGGGCTCTGGGGCCAACGTCCTGACTTTC. The encoded protein is CASSLEPGSGANVLTF.

V is TRBV30 and J is TRBJ1-2; tentative D call: TRBD1 (6 bases). This CDR3 region has 11 residues. CDR1 and CDR2 (germline): GTSNPN, SVGIG (reference sequence). V dropped 7 bases and J dropped 8 bases, with 14 bases sitting between them. The CDR3 here is CAFSQGQGYTF. CDR3 bases: TGTGCCTTTTCACAGGGTCAGGGCTACACCTTC.